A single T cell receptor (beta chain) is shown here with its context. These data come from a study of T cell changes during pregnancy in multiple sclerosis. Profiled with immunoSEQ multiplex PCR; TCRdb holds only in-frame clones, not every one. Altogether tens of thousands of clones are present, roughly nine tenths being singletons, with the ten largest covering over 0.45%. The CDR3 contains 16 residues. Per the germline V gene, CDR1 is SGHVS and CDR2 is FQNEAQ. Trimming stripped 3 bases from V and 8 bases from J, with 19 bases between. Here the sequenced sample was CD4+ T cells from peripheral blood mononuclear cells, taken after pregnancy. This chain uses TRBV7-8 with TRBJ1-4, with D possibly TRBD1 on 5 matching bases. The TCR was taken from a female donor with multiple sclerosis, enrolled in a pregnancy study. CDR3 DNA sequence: TGTGCCAGCAGCTTCCCAAAATCAGGGAGGGCGGAAAAACTGTTTTTT. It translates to CASSFPKSGRAEKLFF.